These T cell receptor beta chains were read from a single sample in a study of T cells after somatic rescue of genetic block. Profiling relied on immunoSEQ multiplex PCR, and the TCRdb table lists in-frame clones only, not all of them. The sample yields tens of thousands of clones, around 90% seen once. Source material: peripheral blood mononuclear cells (PBMCs). These receptors came from a woman aged 18-29 years. Each CDR3 is given with its conserved first and last residue. The D gene is left open where the match is weak. The size entry is marked missing in some rows and otherwise reads once, few, many or a size class.

abundance,v_gene,len,j_gene,d_gene,CDR3aa,CDR3nt
NA,TRBV6-4,13,TRBJ2-1,TRBD2,CASSEELANEQFF,TGTGCCAGCAGTGAGGAACTAGCGAATGAGCAGTTCTTC
NA,TRBV5-6,14,TRBJ1-5,NA,CASSSSGYNQPQHF,TGTGCCAGCAGCTCCTCCGGCTACAATCAGCCCCAGCATTTT
NA,TRBV5-4,13,TRBJ2-7,TRBD1,CASNPDRGPEQYF,TGTGCCAGCAACCCGGACAGGGGGCCCGAGCAGTACTTC
once,TRBV15,14,TRBJ2-2,NA,CATSRASGTGELFF,TGTGCCACCAGCAGAGCGTCGGGTACCGGGGAGCTGTTTTTT
NA,TRBV5-1,15,TRBJ2-1,NA,CASSLASGTYNEQFF,TGCGCCAGCAGCTTGGCCAGCGGTACCTACAATGAGCAGTTCTTC
NA,TRBV13,16,TRBJ2-1,TRBD1,CASSFPTGGIYNEQFF,TGTGCCAGCAGCTTTCCGACAGGGGGGATCTACAATGAGCAGTTCTTC
NA,TRBV6-1,14,TRBJ2-3,NA,CASSRLPIQDTQYF,TGTGCCAGCAGCCGACTCCCTATTCAGGATACGCAGTATTTT
NA,TRBV19,13,TRBJ2-7,NA,CASSMAGGDEQYF,TGTGCCAGTAGTATGGCAGGGGGGGACGAGCAGTACTTC
NA,TRBV5-1,17,TRBJ2-2,NA,CASSTWGGGANTGELFF,TGCGCCAGCAGCACCTGGGGAGGGGGCGCCAACACCGGGGAGCTGTTTTTT
NA,TRBV27,15,TRBJ2-5,NA,CASSRLWREGETQYF,TGTGCCAGCAGTCGCCTGTGGAGGGAAGGGGAGACCCAGTACTTC
NA,TRBV18,15,TRBJ2-7,NA,CASSPPSSRTYEQYF,TGTGCCAGCTCACCACCGAGCAGCCGTACCTACGAGCAGTACTTC
NA,TRBV14,14,TRBJ2-2,NA,CASSLKWNTGELFF,TGTGCCAGCAGCCTCAAATGGAACACCGGGGAGCTGTTTTTT
NA,TRBV19,12,TRBJ2-1,NA,CASSPPQREQFF,TGTGCCAGTAGTCCCCCCCAGCGTGAGCAGTTCTTC
NA,TRBV30,16,TRBJ2-1,NA,CAWSLSGLSLHNEQFF,TGTGCCTGGAGTCTCTCGGGACTCTCACTCCACAATGAGCAGTTCTTC
NA,TRBV27,15,TRBJ1-1,NA,CASSEHRGMNTEAFF,TGTGCCAGCAGTGAACACCGGGGGATGAACACTGAAGCTTTCTTT
once,TRBV7-9,11,TRBJ2-1,NA,CASSLERLQFF,TGTGCCAGCAGCTTAGAGCGCCTGCAGTTCTTC
NA,TRBV10-3,13,TRBJ2-1,NA,CAISKDPDNEQFF,TGTGCCATCAGTAAAGACCCCGACAATGAGCAGTTCTTC
few,TRBV7-2,15,TRBJ2-1,NA,CASSFDGASYNEQFF,TGTGCCAGCAGCTTCGACGGAGCTTCCTACAATGAGCAGTTCTTC
NA,TRBV10-3,17,TRBJ2-2,TRBD2,CAISPGTSGSFSGELFF,TGTGCCATCAGTCCCGGGACTAGCGGGAGTTTCTCCGGGGAGCTGTTTTTT
NA,TRBV5-1,15,TRBJ1-1,NA,CASSLGQGKNTEAFF,TGCGCCAGCAGCTTGGGGCAGGGAAAGAACACTGAAGCTTTCTTT
NA,TRBV28,16,TRBJ2-5,NA,CASTSYRVRGQETQYF,TGTGCCAGCACCTCATACAGGGTGAGGGGGCAAGAGACCCAGTACTTC
NA,TRBV6-5,16,TRBJ2-5,NA,CASSYGWDPQGETQYF,TGTGCCAGCAGTTATGGGTGGGACCCGCAGGGGGAGACCCAGTACTTC
NA,TRBV11-3,15,TRBJ2-1,TRBD2,CASSLLAGGDNEQFF,TGTGCCAGCAGCTTACTAGCGGGAGGGGACAATGAGCAGTTCTTC
NA,TRBV2,15,TRBJ2-1,NA,CASSATQTSYNEQFF,TGTGCCAGCAGTGCAACGCAAACCTCCTACAATGAGCAGTTCTTC
once,TRBV7-2,13,TRBJ1-3,TRBD1,CASSSDRVSTIYF,TGTGCCAGCAGCTCGGACAGGGTTAGCACCATATATTTT
NA,TRBV6-1,14,TRBJ2-3,TRBD2,CASSGGLASDTQYF,TGTGCCAGCAGTGGGGGACTAGCTTCAGATACGCAGTATTTT
NA,TRBV9,18,TRBJ2-7,TRBD1,CASSFRDRVFLGSYEQYF,TGTGCCAGCAGCTTCCGGGACAGGGTCTTTCTGGGGTCCTACGAGCAGTACTTC
once,TRBV28,15,TRBJ1-5,TRBD1,CASSSPAGGDQPQHF,TGTGCCAGCAGTTCCCCTGCAGGGGGGGACCAGCCCCAGCATTTT
NA,TRBV11-3,16,TRBJ2-1,TRBD2,CASSSLSGSSYNEQFF,TGTGCCAGCAGCTCCCTCAGCGGGAGCTCCTACAATGAGCAGTTCTTC
NA,TRBV4-2,15,TRBJ2-7,TRBD1,CASSQVGQGSDEQYF,TGTGCCAGCAGCCAAGTGGGACAGGGGTCGGACGAGCAGTACTTC
NA,TRBV5-1,15,TRBJ1-1,TRBD1,CASSLGTGLNTEAFF,TGCGCCAGCAGCTTGGGGACAGGCTTGAACACTGAAGCTTTCTTT
NA,TRBV5-1,14,TRBJ2-7,TRBD2,CASSTGLADYEQYF,TGCGCCAGCAGCACGGGACTAGCGGACTACGAGCAGTACTTC
once,TRBV7-6,14,TRBJ2-2,TRBD2,CASSLAGGPGELFF,TGTGCCAGCAGCCTAGCGGGAGGGCCCGGGGAGCTGTTTTTT
NA,TRBV6-1,14,TRBJ2-3,TRBD2,CASRTSGPTDTQYF,TGTGCCAGCAGGACTAGCGGACCCACAGATACGCAGTATTTT
NA,TRBV12-5,18,TRBJ2-1,NA,CASGLARGRDSSYNEQFF,TGTGCTAGTGGTTTGGCGCGGGGTCGGGACAGCTCCTACAATGAGCAGTTCTTC
NA,TRBV5-1,14,TRBJ2-2,NA,CASSVLGVTGELFF,TGCGCCAGCAGCGTTCTAGGGGTCACCGGGGAGCTGTTTTTT
NA,TRBV30,14,TRBJ1-3,NA,CAWSVRAVGNTIYF,TGTGCCTGGAGTGTGAGGGCAGTTGGAAACACCATATATTTT
NA,TRBV9,15,TRBJ1-1,TRBD1,CASSVGTGTGGGAFF,TGTGCCAGCAGCGTGGGGACCGGGACAGGGGGAGGCGCTTTCTTT
NA,TRBV11-3,16,TRBJ2-1,NA,CASSLGVGASYNEQFF,TGTGCCAGCAGCCTAGGAGTGGGAGCCTCCTACAATGAGCAGTTCTTC
NA,TRBV29-1,13,TRBJ2-1,NA,CSVEGGSYNEQFF,TGCAGCGTTGAAGGTGGTTCCTACAATGAGCAGTTCTTC
NA,TRBV7-9,19,TRBJ2-1,TRBD2,CASSVIAGPQKSSYNEQFF,TGTGCCAGCAGCGTCATAGCGGGACCACAAAAGAGCTCCTACAATGAGCAGTTCTTC
NA,TRBV19,12,TRBJ1-1,TRBD1,CAVGQLNTEAFF,TGTGCCGTGGGACAGTTGAACACTGAAGCTTTCTTT
NA,TRBV29-1,13,TRBJ2-7,TRBD2,CSARPGGRSEQYF,TGCAGCGCTCGCCCGGGGGGGCGGTCCGAGCAGTACTTC
NA,TRBV6-5,11,TRBJ1-1,NA,CASSSNTEAFF,TGTGCCAGCAGTAGTAACACTGAAGCTTTCTTT
NA,TRBV6-6,11,TRBJ1-5,NA,CASSKSQPQHF,TGTGCCAGCAGTAAAAGTCAGCCCCAGCATTTT
NA,TRBV2,14,TRBJ1-2,NA,CATARGSKNYGYTF,TGTGCCACCGCCCGAGGGTCTAAAAACTATGGCTACACCTTC
few,TRBV7-9,13,TRBJ2-3,NA,CASSFRLPDTQYF,TGTGCCAGCAGCTTTCGACTCCCAGATACGCAGTATTTT
NA,TRBV25-1,17,TRBJ2-2,TRBD2,CASSGFGTSSNTGELFF,TGTGCCAGCAGCGGCTTCGGGACTAGCTCGAACACCGGGGAGCTGTTTTTT
few,TRBV19,16,TRBJ1-2,NA,CASRITWASGVGGYTF,TGTGCCAGTAGGATAACCTGGGCCTCGGGGGTTGGCGGCTACACCTTC
NA,TRBV5-6,17,TRBJ1-2,NA,CASSPVSRQGGFHGYTF,TGTGCCAGCAGCCCAGTTTCGCGGCAGGGAGGATTCCATGGCTACACCTTC
NA,TRBV5-1,14,TRBJ1-1,NA,CASSLGGFSTEAFF,TGCGCCAGCAGCTTGGGGGGTTTCAGCACTGAAGCTTTCTTT
NA,TRBV21-1,17,TRBJ2-1,NA,CASSPDGLARRDNEQFF,TGTGCCAGCAGCCCGGACGGGCTTGCTAGGCGGGACAATGAGCAGTTCTTC
NA,TRBV4-1,16,TRBJ1-3,TRBD1,CASSQATGGSGNTIYF,TGCGCCAGCAGCCAAGCAACAGGGGGCTCTGGAAACACCATATATTTT
NA,TRBV15,12,TRBJ1-2,NA,CATKEGPYGYTF,TGTGCCACCAAGGAAGGGCCTTATGGCTACACCTTC
NA,TRBV19,15,TRBJ2-1,NA,CASSIFGGTYNEQFF,TGTGCCAGTAGTATTTTCGGCGGGACGTACAATGAGCAGTTCTTC
NA,TRBV28,12,TRBJ1-5,NA,CAGGTENQPQHF,TGTGCCGGAGGGACTGAGAATCAGCCCCAGCATTTT
NA,TRBV5-4,12,TRBJ2-3,NA,CASSRESDTQYF,TGTGCCAGCAGCCGGGAGTCAGATACGCAGTATTTT
NA,TRBV28,15,TRBJ1-2,NA,CASRPSGRQTYGYTF,TGTGCCAGCAGGCCCTCAGGACGCCAAACCTATGGCTACACCTTC